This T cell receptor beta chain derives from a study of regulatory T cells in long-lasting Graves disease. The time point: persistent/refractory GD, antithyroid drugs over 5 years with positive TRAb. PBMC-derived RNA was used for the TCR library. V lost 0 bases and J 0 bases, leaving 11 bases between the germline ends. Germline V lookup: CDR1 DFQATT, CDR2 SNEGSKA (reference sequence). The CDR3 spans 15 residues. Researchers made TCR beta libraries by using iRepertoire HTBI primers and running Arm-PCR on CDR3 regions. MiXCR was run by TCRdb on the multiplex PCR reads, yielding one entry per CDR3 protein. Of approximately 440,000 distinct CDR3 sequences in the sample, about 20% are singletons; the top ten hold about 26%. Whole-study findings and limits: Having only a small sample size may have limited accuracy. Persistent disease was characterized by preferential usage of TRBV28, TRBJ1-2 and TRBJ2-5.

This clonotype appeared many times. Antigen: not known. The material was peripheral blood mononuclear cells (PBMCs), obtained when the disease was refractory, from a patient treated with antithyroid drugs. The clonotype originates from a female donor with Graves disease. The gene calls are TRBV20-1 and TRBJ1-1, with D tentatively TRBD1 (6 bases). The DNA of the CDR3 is TGCAGTGCTAGAGAATGGGGGGCGGTGAACACTGAAGCTTTCTTT. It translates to CSAREWGAVNTEAFF.